These 8 T cell receptor beta chains share one sample of origin, sequenced in a study of T cells after yellow fever vaccination. TCRdb passed the 5' RACE reads through MiXCR, listing each CDR3 protein once. The sample has hundreds of thousands of distinct CDR3 sequences, over 8% seen once. Here the sequenced sample was PBMCs, taken on the day of the first yellow fever vaccination. These receptors all stem from a man between 18 and 35 years old who received the YFV17D yellow fever vaccine.

The CDR3 DNA follows: TGTGCCAGCAGCTGGGACATTGGGCAGGGCGGCTCCTACGAGCAGTACTTC. This sequence encodes CASSWDIGQGGSYEQYF. This chain connects TRBV11-2 to TRBJ2-7; perhaps TRBD1 as D (6 bases). Germline CDR1 reads SGHAT; CDR2 reads FQNNGV. The CDR3 consists of 17 residues. V lost 4 bases and J lost 0, with 19 bases in between.

This clonotype was seen more than once but under ten times. The chain carries TRBV6-1 and TRBJ1-1, with 8 bases lining up with TRBD1. Trimming cost V 6 bases and J 3 bases; bases outside gene matches: 9. The V gene's germline CDR1 is MNHNS and CDR2 SASEGT. This CDR3 is 15 amino acids long. In nucleotides, the CDR3 is TGTGCCAGCAGACCAACAGGGGGTCGGTACACTGAAGCTTTCTTT. This sequence encodes CASRPTGGRYTEAFF.

This chain joins TRBV7-2 and TRBJ1-5; D not resolved. The CDR3 contains 15 residues. V lost 3 bases to trimming and J lost 6 bases, with 15 bases between them. From germline, CDR1 is SGHTA and CDR2 FQGNSA. The CDR3 is CASSFYGVDGQPQHF. The CDR3, as DNA: TGTGCCAGCAGCTTCTACGGCGTTGATGGTCAGCCCCAGCATTTT.

The chain links TRBV6-1 to TRBJ2-3, with TRBD1 identical over 9 bases. Germline V gene sequence: CDR1 MNHNS, CDR2 SASEGT. The CDR3 extends over 15 amino acids. V was pared by 6 bases and J by 2 bases, with 6 bases of the junction left unmatched. The DNA of the CDR3 is TGTGCCAGCAGGCCGGGACAGGGCCACACAGATACGCAGTATTTT. Encoded protein: CASRPGQGHTDTQYF.

This clonotype was observed a handful of times. The chain employs TRBV20-1 and TRBJ2-7; maybe TRBD2 (6 bases). Germline V gene data show CDR1 as DFQATT and CDR2 as SNEGSKA (reference sequence). V shed 7 bases and J shed 7 bases, with 8 bases lying between them. The length of the CDR3 is 9 residues. CDR3 amino acids: CSVGGEQYV. The CDR3 DNA is TGCAGTGTGGGGGGAGAGCAGTACGTC.

V gene TRBV4-2 combines with J gene TRBJ1-2; maybe TRBD1 (6 bases). The CDR3 runs to 16 residues. V dropped 0 bases and J dropped 3 bases, with 14 bases sitting between them. Germline V gene data show CDR1 as LGHNA and CDR2 as YNFKEQ. DNA of the CDR3: TGTGCCAGCAGCCAAGATCTCCCAGGGGTCGACTATGGCTACACCTTC. Translated: CASSQDLPGVDYGYTF.

The table lists this clonotype with many counts. This chain uses TRBV6-1 with TRBJ2-2, with 12 bases fitting TRBD1. The CDR3 has 15 residues. The V and J ends lost 6 bases and 7 bases, in that order; junction bases with no gene match: 6. CDR1 MNHNS and CDR2 SASEGT come from the germline V gene. The CDR3 protein is CASSFRDRGRGELFF. Here the CDR3 DNA reads TGTGCCAGCAGCTTCCGGGACAGGGGGCGCGGGGAGCTGTTTTTT.

The J gene is TRBJ2-3, the V gene TRBV20-1, with D possibly being TRBD2 (6 bases). Trimming cost V 3 bases and J 6 bases, with 13 bases left between them. Per the germline V gene, CDR1 is DFQATT and CDR2 is SNEGSKA (reference sequence). This CDR3 contains 13 residues. CDR3 nucleotides: TGCAGTGCTAGCCTCGGGGGAAGGGATACGCAGTATTTT. Its translation is CSASLGGRDTQYF.